Listed below are T cell receptor beta chains from one sample, sequenced in a study of Ad26.COV2.S vaccination and SARS-CoV-2 variants. Assay used: immunoSEQ multiplex PCR; TCRdb lists only in-frame clones, some missing. The data contain 400,000 to 450,000 clones, 90% of them singletons. The sample here was peripheral blood, taken in a trial of Ad26.COV2.S vaccine versus placebo. These receptors were taken from a person between 18 and 65 years old who received the Ad26.COV2.S COVID-19 vaccine or a placebo. CDR3s include the opening cysteine and the closing phenylalanine or tryptophan. D genes are given only for firm matches. The size field is filled for only some rows; it gives once, few, many or a size class.

size: NA; D: TRBD2; J: TRBJ2-1; V: TRBV11-2; CDR3: CASSLGLAGMNEQFF; DNA: TGTGCCAGCAGCTTGGGACTAGCGGGAATGAATGAGCAGTTCTTC
size: NA; D: NA; J: TRBJ2-3; V: TRBV5-4; CDR3: CASSDRGGHPDTQYF; DNA: TGTGCCAGCAGCGACCGTGGGGGCCACCCAGATACGCAGTATTTT
size: NA; D: TRBD2; J: TRBJ2-7; V: TRBV7-3; CDR3: CASSIASGSYEQYF; DNA: TGTGCCAGCAGCATCGCTAGCGGGTCCTACGAGCAGTACTTC
size: NA; D: TRBD1; J: TRBJ2-7; V: TRBV9; CDR3: CASSLRDRPYEQYF; DNA: TGTGCCAGCAGCCTTCGGGACAGACCCTACGAGCAGTACTTC
size: NA; D: NA; J: TRBJ2-7; V: TRBV2; CDR3: CASKGVPSYEQYF; DNA: TGTGCCAGCAAAGGCGTCCCTAGCTACGAGCAGTACTTC
size: NA; D: NA; J: TRBJ2-7; V: TRBV21-1; CDR3: CASSIRDGAAYEQYF; DNA: TGTGCCAGCAGCATCCGGGACGGAGCTGCATACGAGCAGTACTTC
size: NA; D: TRBD1; J: TRBJ2-2; V: TRBV6-4; CDR3: CASSGQGATGELFF; DNA: TGTGCCAGCAGTGGACAGGGGGCGACCGGGGAGCTGTTTTTT
size: NA; D: NA; J: TRBJ2-7; V: TRBV19; CDR3: CASSISDRAYEQYF; DNA: TGTGCCAGTAGTATTAGCGATCGGGCCTACGAGCAGTACTTC
size: NA; D: NA; J: TRBJ2-7; V: TRBV11-2; CDR3: CASSLGNTYEQYF; DNA: TGTGCCAGCAGCTTAGGGAATACCTACGAGCAGTACTTC
size: NA; D: NA; J: TRBJ2-1; V: TRBV18; CDR3: CASSNHEQFF; DNA: TGTGCCAGCTCAAACCATGAGCAGTTCTTC
size: few; D: NA; J: TRBJ2-1; V: TRBV6-1; CDR3: CASSDFGDNEQFF; DNA: TGTGCCAGCAGTGATTTCGGGGACAATGAGCAGTTCTTC
size: NA; D: NA; J: TRBJ2-4; V: TRBV19; CDR3: CASSIDDRNIQYF; DNA: TGTGCCAGTAGTATTGACGACAGAAACATTCAGTACTTC
size: NA; D: TRBD2; J: TRBJ2-7; V: TRBV27; CDR3: CASSLSISGSTYEQYF; DNA: TGTGCCAGCAGTTTATCGATAAGCGGGAGCACGTACGAGCAGTACTTC
size: NA; D: TRBD1; J: TRBJ1-1; V: TRBV18; CDR3: CASSSRQGAEAFF; DNA: TGTGCCAGCTCATCGCGACAGGGGGCTGAAGCTTTCTTT
size: NA; D: TRBD2; J: TRBJ2-2; V: TRBV5-1; CDR3: CASSQIIAGLTNTGELFF; DNA: TGCGCCAGCAGCCAGATTATAGCGGGTCTGACGAACACCGGGGAGCTGTTTTTT
size: NA; D: TRBD2; J: TRBJ2-3; V: TRBV28; CDR3: CASSLFRLAGRGDTQYF; DNA: TGTGCCAGCAGTTTATTCCGACTAGCGGGACGAGGAGATACGCAGTATTTT
size: NA; D: TRBD2; J: TRBJ2-1; V: TRBV2; CDR3: CASSATSGLDEQFF; DNA: TGTGCCAGCAGTGCGACTAGCGGCCTCGATGAGCAGTTCTTC
size: once; D: NA; J: TRBJ1-1; V: TRBV27; CDR3: CASSLFPATASRNTEAFF; DNA: TGTGCCAGCAGTTTATTTCCCGCGACAGCATCAAGGAACACTGAAGCTTTCTTT
size: NA; D: TRBD2; J: TRBJ2-1; V: TRBV15; CDR3: CATSVSGRENEQFF; DNA: TGTGCCACCAGCGTTAGCGGGAGGGAGAATGAGCAGTTCTTC
size: once; D: TRBD2; J: TRBJ2-1; V: TRBV4-3; CDR3: CTSSHPEVRERSYNEQFF; DNA: TGCACCAGCAGCCATCCCGAGGTGCGGGAGCGCTCCTACAATGAGCAGTTCTTC
size: NA; D: TRBD1; J: TRBJ1-2; V: TRBV3-1/TRBV3-2; CDR3: CASSQEGQGHYGYTF; DNA: TGTGCCAGCAGCCAAGAGGGACAGGGACACTATGGCTACACCTTC
size: NA; D: TRBD2; J: TRBJ2-3; V: TRBV5-5; CDR3: CASSLDVAGGPTDTQYF; DNA: TGTGCCAGCAGCTTGGATGTAGCGGGAGGGCCCACAGATACGCAGTATTTT
size: once; D: TRBD1; J: TRBJ2-7; V: TRBV9; CDR3: CASSLGTVPYEQYF; DNA: TGTGCCAGCAGCCTAGGGACAGTCCCTTACGAGCAGTACTTC
size: NA; D: NA; J: TRBJ2-1; V: TRBV9; CDR3: CASSARALPPNNEQFF; DNA: TGTGCCAGCAGCGCCCGAGCGCTCCCACCGAACAATGAGCAGTTCTTC
size: NA; D: NA; J: TRBJ1-1; V: TRBV19; CDR3: CASSVTGNTEAFF; DNA: TGTGCCAGTAGCGTTACAGGGAACACTGAAGCTTTCTTT
size: NA; D: TRBD2; J: TRBJ2-1; V: TRBV7-3; CDR3: CASSRPGLARTYNEQFF; DNA: TGTGCCAGCAGCAGACCGGGACTAGCTCGAACCTACAATGAGCAGTTCTTC
size: NA; D: TRBD2; J: TRBJ2-5; V: TRBV5-1; CDR3: CASSLGGLAGRIETQYF; DNA: TGCGCCAGCAGCTTGGGGGGACTAGCGGGAAGGATAGAGACCCAGTACTTC
size: NA; D: TRBD1; J: TRBJ2-2; V: TRBV7-9; CDR3: CASSPTGQGIGELFF; DNA: TGTGCCAGCAGCCCTACCGGACAGGGTATCGGGGAGCTGTTTTTT
size: NA; D: NA; J: TRBJ1-1; V: TRBV5-1; CDR3: CASSVGVNTEAFF; DNA: TGCGCCAGCAGTGTAGGGGTGAACACTGAAGCTTTCTTT
size: NA; D: TRBD2; J: TRBJ2-3; V: TRBV5-1; CDR3: CASSAGLTSGGTDTQYF; DNA: TGCGCCAGCAGCGCCGGACTGACTAGCGGGGGCACAGATACGCAGTATTTT
size: NA; D: NA; J: TRBJ1-4; V: TRBV18; CDR3: CASSPSGREKLFF; DNA: TGTGCCAGCTCACCTTCGGGGCGCGAAAAACTGTTTTTT
size: NA; D: NA; J: TRBJ2-3; V: TRBV24-1; CDR3: CATSDTQGITDTQYF; DNA: TGTGCCACCAGTGACACACAGGGTATTACAGATACGCAGTATTTT
size: NA; D: NA; J: TRBJ1-1; V: TRBV5-4; CDR3: CASSLLGGAEAFF; DNA: TGTGCCAGCAGCTTGTTGGGAGGGGCTGAAGCTTTCTTT
size: NA; D: TRBD1; J: TRBJ2-3; V: TRBV7-2; CDR3: CASSRRGPRTDTQYF; DNA: TGTGCCAGCAGCCGTAGGGGGCCACGCACAGATACGCAGTATTTT
size: NA; D: TRBD2; J: TRBJ2-7; V: TRBV4-2; CDR3: CASSQGGSSYEQYF; DNA: TGTGCCAGCAGCCAAGGCGGGAGCTCCTACGAGCAGTACTTC
size: NA; D: NA; J: TRBJ2-5; V: TRBV15; CDR3: CATSSNLGLEETQYF; DNA: TGTGCCACCAGCAGTAATTTGGGATTGGAGGAGACCCAGTACTTC
size: NA; D: NA; J: TRBJ1-2; V: TRBV12-3/TRBV12-4; CDR3: CASSLLANYGYTF; DNA: TGTGCCAGCAGTTTATTAGCTAACTATGGCTACACCTTC
size: NA; D: NA; J: TRBJ2-1; V: TRBV5-6; CDR3: CASSLEINNEQFF; DNA: TGTGCCAGCAGCTTGGAAATCAACAATGAGCAGTTCTTC
size: few; D: TRBD2; J: TRBJ2-1; V: TRBV5-1; CDR3: CASSLGSGINEQFF; DNA: TGCGCCAGCAGCCTGGGTAGCGGGATCAATGAGCAGTTCTTC
size: NA; D: TRBD1; J: TRBJ1-3; V: TRBV9; CDR3: CASSVGTGDSGNTIYF; DNA: TGTGCCAGCAGCGTAGGGACAGGGGACTCTGGAAACACCATATATTTT
size: once; D: TRBD1; J: TRBJ1-1; V: TRBV7-2; CDR3: CASSAWTGLGNTEAFF; DNA: TGTGCCAGCAGCGCCTGGACAGGGCTCGGGAACACTGAAGCTTTCTTT
size: NA; D: NA; J: TRBJ1-1; V: TRBV7-8; CDR3: CASSFSGGKVVRTAFF; DNA: TGTGCCAGCAGCTTTAGTGGGGGGAAGGTCGTGAGAACAGCTTTCTTT
size: NA; D: NA; J: TRBJ1-3; V: TRBV4-1; CDR3: CASASPSGNTIYF; DNA: TGCGCCAGCGCTTCCCCCTCTGGAAACACCATATATTTT
size: NA; D: NA; J: TRBJ2-1; V: TRBV2; CDR3: CASSEARTGHNEQFF; DNA: TGTGCCAGCAGTGAAGCGCGGACGGGGCACAATGAGCAGTTCTTC
size: NA; D: NA; J: TRBJ2-5; V: TRBV5-1; CDR3: CASSRAWRETQYF; DNA: TGCGCCAGCAGCCGGGCCTGGAGGGAGACCCAGTACTTC
size: NA; D: TRBD1; J: TRBJ2-6; V: TRBV5-1; CDR3: CASSRTGAGANVLTF; DNA: TGCGCCAGCAGTCGGACAGGGGCTGGGGCCAACGTCCTGACTTTC
size: few; D: TRBD2; J: TRBJ2-5; V: TRBV2; CDR3: CASSQLAGGPRETQYF; DNA: TGTGCCAGCAGTCAACTAGCGGGAGGGCCGAGGGAGACCCAGTACTTC
size: NA; D: TRBD2; J: TRBJ2-2; V: TRBV7-8; CDR3: CASSLVGGINTGELFF; DNA: TGTGCCAGCAGCTTAGTGGGGGGGATCAACACCGGGGAGCTGTTTTTT
size: NA; D: TRBD2; J: TRBJ2-7; V: TRBV5-1; CDR3: CASSLLAGEYEQYF; DNA: TGCGCCAGCAGCCTACTAGCGGGGGAATACGAGCAGTACTTC
size: NA; D: NA; J: TRBJ1-6; V: TRBV6-5; CDR3: CASRTGNSPLHF; DNA: TGTGCCAGCAGAACAGGAAATTCACCCCTCCACTTT
size: NA; D: NA; J: TRBJ1-1; V: TRBV6-6; CDR3: CASSPGYSTEAFF; DNA: TGTGCCAGCAGCCCCGGTTATAGCACTGAAGCTTTCTTT
size: NA; D: TRBD1; J: TRBJ1-2; V: TRBV3-1/TRBV3-2; CDR3: CASSQADRPHGYTF; DNA: TGTGCCAGCAGCCAAGCGGACAGGCCTCATGGCTACACCTTC
size: NA; D: TRBD2; J: TRBJ2-1; V: TRBV4-2; CDR3: CASSHFSGDYNEQFF; DNA: TGTGCCAGCAGCCACTTTAGCGGGGATTACAATGAGCAGTTCTTC